This is a list of T cell receptor beta chains from one sample in a study of T cells after yellow fever vaccination. TCRdb ran MiXCR on the 5' RACE reads and lists one entry per CDR3 protein. Of 250,000 or so distinct CDR3 sequences in the sample, 6% to 8% are singletons; the top ten hold about 0.95%. The sample in question was CD4+ T cells sorted from PBMCs, obtained on the day of the yellow fever booster vaccination. The receptors were sampled from a man aged 25 to 45 who received the YFV17D yellow fever vaccine. The CDR3 runs from the conserved cysteine through the conserved F or W. D genes are given only for firm matches. The size of a clone is reported for some rows only, either as once, few or many, or as a class for expanded clones.

V	D	J	size	CDR3	DNA
TRBV18	.	TRBJ2-7	few	CASSPDGIYEQYF	TGTGCCAGCTCACCAGACGGTATCTACGAGCAGTACTTC
TRBV15	.	TRBJ2-5	.	CATSRDLQEAQYF	TGTGCCACCAGCAGAGATCTGCAGGAGGCCCAGTACTTC
TRBV6-5	TRBD2	TRBJ2-7	many	CASSLGGRARYEQYF	TGTGCCAGCAGTTTAGGCGGGAGGGCGAGGTACGAGCAGTACTTC
TRBV6-1	.	TRBJ2-5	few	CASSVMGETQYF	TGTGCCAGCAGTGTAATGGGAGAGACCCAGTACTTC
TRBV4-3	.	TRBJ2-1	many	CASSRLGHNNEQFF	TGCGCCAGCAGCCGGTTGGGACATAACAATGAGCAGTTCTTC
TRBV20-1	TRBD2	TRBJ2-1	.	CSARDPREGSSYNEQFF	TGCAGTGCTAGAGACCCGCGGGAGGGTTCCTCCTACAATGAGCAGTTCTTC
TRBV7-2	.	TRBJ1-4	.	CASSDRLGMGEKLFF	TGTGCCAGCAGCGACCGGCTTGGAATGGGTGAAAAACTGTTTTTT
TRBV7-3	.	TRBJ1-2	.	CASKLQGTDYGYTF	TGTGCCAGCAAATTACAGGGTACGGACTATGGCTACACCTTC
TRBV12-3/TRBV12-4	.	TRBJ1-1	many	CASTQLGENTEAFF	TGTGCCAGCACTCAATTAGGGGAGAACACTGAAGCTTTCTTT
TRBV4-1	.	TRBJ1-1	few	CASSYHEGNTEAFF	TGCGCCAGCAGCTACCACGAAGGGAACACTGAAGCTTTCTTT
TRBV20-1	TRBD1	TRBJ1-5	many	CSARGQGPEGNQPQHF	TGCAGTGCTAGAGGACAGGGGCCCGAGGGCAATCAGCCCCAGCATTTT
TRBV12-3/TRBV12-4	TRBD1	TRBJ2-3	many	CASSSGTGADTQYF	TGTGCCAGCAGTAGCGGGACAGGGGCGGATACGCAGTATTTT
TRBV7-8	.	TRBJ2-7	many	CASSPSHRSSYEQYF	TGTGCCAGCAGCCCGAGCCACCGCAGCTCCTACGAGCAGTACTTC
TRBV9	.	TRBJ1-1	few	CASSPPLGEGSRTEAFF	TGTGCCAGCAGCCCTCCCCTCGGGGAGGGCTCAAGGACTGAAGCTTTCTTT
TRBV30	TRBD2	TRBJ2-4	few	CAWSGRGVKNIQYF	TGTGCCTGGAGCGGCCGGGGGGTCAAAAACATTCAGTACTTC
TRBV15	.	TRBJ1-2	.	CATSGGLTYGYTF	TGTGCCACCAGCGGGGGGTTGACCTATGGCTACACCTTC
TRBV7-3	.	TRBJ2-6	many	CASSPTRYPGANVLTF	TGTGCCAGCAGCCCGACCCGCTACCCTGGGGCCAACGTCCTGACTTTC
TRBV20-1	.	TRBJ2-5	few	CSASRGRLGRVQETQYF	TGCAGTGCTAGTCGAGGGAGATTAGGGCGGGTTCAAGAGACCCAGTACTTC
TRBV15	.	TRBJ2-1	few	CATSRGGLTFGEQFF	TGTGCCACCAGCAGAGGGGGTTTAACCTTCGGTGAGCAGTTCTTC
TRBV10-3	.	TRBJ2-1	few	CAITGGQGGNNEQFF	TGTGCCATCACCGGAGGGCAGGGAGGTAACAATGAGCAGTTCTTC
TRBV4-2	TRBD2	TRBJ2-1	.	CASSQASGSGNEQFF	TGTGCCAGCAGCCAAGCTAGCGGGAGTGGGAATGAGCAGTTCTTC
TRBV6-2/TRBV6-3	.	TRBJ2-7	many	CASSPRAMTYEQYF	TGTGCCAGCAGTCCGCGGGCCATGACCTACGAGCAGTACTTC
TRBV4-2	.	TRBJ2-7	many	CASSQDRDFLGEQYF	TGTGCCAGCAGCCAAGATCGGGACTTCCTCGGGGAGCAGTACTTC
TRBV7-9	.	TRBJ1-2	many	CASTRAGYYGYTF	TGTGCCAGCACACGGGCTGGCTACTATGGCTACACCTTC
TRBV20-1	.	TRBJ2-3	many	CSREGTDTQYF	TGCAGCAGGGAGGGCACAGATACGCAGTATTTT
TRBV5-1	.	TRBJ2-2	.	CASSLSGSSTGELFF	TGCGCCAGCAGCCTGAGCGGGTCCTCCACCGGGGAGCTGTTTTTT